These 30 T cell receptor beta chains were sequenced from one sample in a study of shared clonotypes between healthy human individuals. Clones were read by immunoSEQ multiplex PCR, and TCRdb kept only the in-frame ones, dropping some. Among about 380,000 clones listed, roughly 96% were seen once. Sequencing used memory CD8+ T cells sorted from blood. The subset was: CD45RO+ cells pooled with CCR7-negative TemRA cells. These TCRs come from a man under 40 in good health.

About this clone: Other DNA sequences from this sample encode an identical CDR3 as well. This rearrangement joins TRBV5-1 to TRBJ2-7; D gene ambiguous. Germline assignment: CDR1 SGHRS and CDR2 YFSETQ. The CDR3 length is 13 residues. V was shortened by 4 bases and J by 2 bases, with 10 bases between the two germline ends. The CDR3 loop reads CASSPDGPYEQYF. DNA of the CDR3: TGCGCCAGCAGCCCGGACGGGCCCTACGAGCAGTACTTC.

The chain carries TRBV5-6 and TRBJ2-7; 9 positions agree with TRBD1. Germline loops: CDR1 SGHDT, CDR2 YYEEEE. There are 15 residues in the CDR3. With 6 bases clipped from V and 3 bases from J, the junction kept 10 bases outside the gene matches. CDR3: CASNSGTGLSYEQYF. The CDR3 nucleotides are TGTGCCAGCAACTCCGGGACAGGGCTGAGCTACGAGCAGTACTTC.

The gene calls are TRBV4-2 and TRBJ2-4, with D tentatively TRBD1 or TRBD2 (5 bases each). Germline V gives CDR1 LGHNA, CDR2 YNFKEQ. CDR3 length: 14 amino acids. V was cut by 1 base and J by 6 bases, with 10 bases left in between. The CDR3 loop reads CASSQGGSGNIQYF. Here the CDR3 DNA reads TGTGCCAGCAGCCAAGGGGGGTCAGGAAACATTCAGTACTTC.

The chain recombines TRBV5-4 with TRBJ2-1; 12 bases align to TRBD2. The CDR3 totals 17 residues. Unmatched junction bases numbered 13, after V lost 4 bases and J lost 8 bases. The V gene's germline CDR1 is SGHNT and CDR2 YYREEE (reference sequence). In DNA form, the CDR3 reads TGTGCCAGCAGCCCTCGGGCTAGCGGGAGGGCCCTCTATGAGCAGTTCTTC. Translating it yields CASSPRASGRALYEQFF.

The rearrangement uses TRBV6-9 and TRBJ1-4; 8 nucleotides align to TRBD1. After removal of 7 bases from V and 2 bases from J, the junction contained 6 bases not matched to a gene. The CDR3 has 15 residues. CDR1 is MNHGY, CDR2 SVAAGI, per germline. CDR3 coding DNA: TGTGCCAGCAAACAGGGGGTGGGGACTAATGAAAAACTGTTTTTT. This codes for CASKQGVGTNEKLFF.

This chain connects TRBV19 to TRBJ1-5; D remains unclear. CDR3 size: 15 residues. V dropped 3 bases and J dropped 6 bases, with 15 bases sitting between them. CDR1 LNHDA and CDR2 SQIVND come from the germline V gene (reference sequence). CDR3 amino acids: CASSIITGPGQPQHF. The CDR3 DNA reads TGTGCCAGTAGTATTATTACCGGACCGGGTCAGCCCCAGCATTTT. Complete variable domain (other parts from reference TRBV19 and TRBJ1-5): DGGITQSPKYLFRKEGQNVTLSCEQNLNHDAMYWYRQDPGQGLRLIYYSQIVNDFQKGDIAEGYSVSREKKESFPLTVTSAQKNPTAFYLCASSIITGPGQPQHFGDGTRLSIL.

In DNA, the CDR3 is TGTGCCAGCAGTTACTCGCGTACCTACGAGCAGTACTTC. Translated, it gives CASSYSRTYEQYF. This chain uses TRBV6-5 with TRBJ2-7; no firm D call. There are 13 residues in the CDR3. The germline gives CDR1 MNHEY, CDR2 SVGAGI. V was pared by 0 bases and J by 2 bases, with 5 bases between.

The rearrangement links TRBV7-9 to TRBJ1-2; D uncertain. CDR1 SEHNR and CDR2 FQNEAQ come from the germline V gene (reference sequence). There are 13 residues in the CDR3. V was trimmed by 1 base and J by 5 bases, leaving 8 bases between them. CDR3 bases: TGTGCCAGCAGCTTAGTTTCTGGTTATGGCTACACCTTC. Protein product: CASSLVSGYGYTF.

V gene TRBV28 combines with J gene TRBJ1-4; D might be TRBD1 (5 bases). The CDR3 length is 13 residues. Germline CDR1 is MDHEN and CDR2 is SYDVKM. V lost 8 bases and J 3 bases, leaving 10 bases between the germline ends. CDR3 in DNA: TGTGCCAGCTTTGGGGGACCTAATGAAAAACTGTTTTTT. Translated: CASFGGPNEKLFF. The whole variable domain, remainder taken from reference TRBV28 and TRBJ1-4, is DVKVTQSSRYLVKRTGEKVFLECVQDMDHENMFWYRQDPGLGLRLIYFSYDVKMKEKGDIPEGYSVSREKKERFSLILESASTNQTSMYLCASFGGPNEKLFFGSGTQLSVL.

Regarding this clone: Other DNA sequences within the sample encode an identical CDR3. The chain employs TRBV9 and TRBJ2-1; D gene uncertain. CDR1 SGDLS and CDR2 YYNGEE come from the germline V gene. Trimming pared 2 bases from V and 4 bases from J, leaving 4 bases between. The CDR3 contains 12 residues. The CDR3: CASSVGYNEQFF. CDR3 DNA: TGTGCCAGCAGCGTGGGATACAATGAGCAGTTCTTC.

J is TRBJ1-3 and V is TRBV28, with 7 bases matching TRBD1. The germline V gene has CDR1 MDHEN and CDR2 SYDVKM. This CDR3 is built from 15 residues. V was pared by 5 bases and J by 8 bases, with 12 bases of the junction left unmatched. The DNA for the CDR3 is TGTGCCAGCAGTCCCCTGGGACAGTGGGTGGACACCATATATTTT. Amino acids: CASSPLGQWVDTIYF.

This clone was detected once. The genes are TRBV11-3 and TRBJ2-7; 12 nucleotides agree with TRBD2. The CDR3 extends over 13 amino acids. V dropped 5 bases and J dropped 7; count of bases not matched to a gene: 3. From germline, CDR1 is SGHNT and CDR2 YENEEA. CDR3 loop: CASSPGLAGEQYF. CDR3 nucleotide sequence: TGTGCCAGCAGCCCTGGACTAGCGGGGGAGCAGTACTTC.

V and J are TRBV10-1 and TRBJ2-7; possibly TRBD2 for D (5 bases). V was cut by 4 bases and J by 7 bases, with 14 bases left in between. This CDR3 is 13 amino acids long. Germline V gene lookup returns CDR1 WNHNN and CDR2 SYGVQD (reference sequence). In DNA, the CDR3 is TGCGCCAGCAGTGCGAGGGCGGCCACGGAGCAGTACTTC. It yields the protein CASSARAATEQYF.

This chain connects TRBV7-9 to TRBJ2-7, with 9 bases lining up with TRBD2. The V gene end was trimmed by 6 bases and the J gene end by 2 bases; junction bases not matched to a gene: 8. The CDR3 is 15 amino acids. Looked up from germline, CDR1 is SEHNR and CDR2 is FQNEAQ (reference sequence). CDR3 nucleotide sequence: TGTGCCAGCAGTTTGACTAGCGGAGTTACCTACGAGCAGTACTTC. As protein: CASSLTSGVTYEQYF.

The rearrangement joins TRBV6-4 to TRBJ2-1, with 11 bases identical to TRBD2. The junction had 10 bases not matched to a gene; V was cut back by 2 bases and J by 10 bases. Germline V gene sequence: CDR1 MRHNA, CDR2 SNTAGT. The CDR3 spans 16 residues. DNA for the CDR3: TGTGCCAGCAGTGACCGAACTAGCGGGAGAATACGGGAGCAGTTCTTC. This codes for CASSDRTSGRIREQFF.

This chain links TRBV10-3 with TRBJ2-7; maybe TRBD1 (5 bases). Deletions cut 10 bases from V and 5 bases from J, with 9 bases between. This CDR3 contains 10 residues. Per germline, CDR1 ENHRY and CDR2 SYGVKD. The CDR3 region is CATQGNEQYF. Here the CDR3 DNA reads TGTGCCACGCAGGGTAACGAGCAGTACTTC.

In its sample, this clone was seen a few times. The chain couples TRBV19 to TRBJ2-7; D is undetermined. V was shortened by 3 bases and J by 3 bases, with 9 bases between the two germline ends. Germline V CDR1 and CDR2: LNHDA, SQIVND (reference sequence). This CDR3 has 13 residues. CDR3 loop: CASSIFWGYEQYF. CDR3 nucleotide sequence: TGTGCCAGTAGTATCTTCTGGGGCTACGAGCAGTACTTC.

The chain recombines TRBV28 with TRBJ2-7; D is possibly TRBD1 (6 bases). V was trimmed by 8 bases and J by 3 bases, leaving 11 bases between them. The CDR3 loop spans 12 amino acids. Germline CDR1 and CDR2: MDHEN and SYDVKM. CDR3 sequence reads: CASEDSSYEQYF. The CDR3 coding sequence is TGTGCCAGCGAGGACAGCAGCTACGAGCAGTACTTC.

The chain uses TRBV11-2 and TRBJ2-1; D is unresolved. This CDR3 contains 15 residues. Germline assignment: CDR1 SGHAT and CDR2 FQNNGV. The V end was cut by 0 bases, the J end by 4 bases, with 10 bases between. CDR3 region: CASSLDRAGYNEQFF. The CDR3 DNA sequence: TGTGCCAGCAGCTTAGATCGGGCAGGATACAATGAGCAGTTCTTC.

This clone was picked up one time. This chain uses TRBV7-8 with TRBJ2-2, with D tentatively TRBD2 (5 bases). The V end was cut by 5 bases, the J end by 7 bases, with 14 bases between. Germline V CDR1 and CDR2: SGHVS, FQNEAQ. The CDR3 is 14 amino acids. CDR3 coding DNA: TGTGCCAGCAGCCGCACGACGGCGGGCGGGGAGCTGTTTTTT. Encoded protein: CASSRTTAGGELFF.

V gene TRBV5-1 combines with J gene TRBJ2-5; 14 bases are a match to TRBD2. V gave up 5 bases and J gave up 5 bases; unmatched junction bases: 5. The CDR3 extends over 15 amino acids. Germline assignment: CDR1 SGHRS and CDR2 YFSETQ. CDR3 region: CASRDGTSGSETQYF. CDR3 DNA: TGCGCCAGCAGGGACGGGACTAGCGGGAGTGAGACCCAGTACTTC.

The chain uses TRBV11-3 and TRBJ1-5; D call uncertain. Germline lookup yields CDR1 SGHNT and CDR2 YENEEA. The CDR3 loop spans 13 amino acids. Trimming shortened V by 1 base and J by 8 bases, and 9 bases separated the two germline ends. This CDR3 is CASSLGRWEPQHF. In DNA form, the CDR3 reads TGTGCCAGCAGCTTAGGACGGTGGGAGCCCCAGCATTTT. Filled out from reference TRBV11-3 and TRBJ1-5, the complete variable domain reads EAGVVQSPRYKIIEKKQPVAFWCNPISGHNTLYWYLQNLGQGPELLIRYENEEAVDDSQLPKDRFSAERLKGVDSTLKIQPAELGDSAVYLCASSLGRWEPQHFGDGTRLSIL.

The rearrangement links TRBV11-1 to TRBJ2-3; the match to TRBD1 covers 7 bases. The CDR3 spans 15 residues. Germline lookup yields CDR1 SGHAT and CDR2 FQDESV (reference sequence). V was clipped by 5 bases and J by 1 base; unmatched bases: 6. The CDR3 sequence is CASSPAGTGTDTQYF. Written as DNA, the CDR3 is TGTGCCAGCAGCCCCGCCGGGACAGGCACAGATACGCAGTATTTT. Supplemented by reference TRBV11-1 and TRBJ2-3, the full variable domain reads EAEVAQSPRYKITEKSQAVAFWCDPISGHATLYWYRQILGQGPELLVQFQDESVVDDSQLPKDRFSAERLKGVDSTLKIQPAELGDSAMYLCASSPAGTGTDTQYFGPGTRLTVL.

The chain is built from TRBV9 and TRBJ2-3; D is perhaps TRBD2 (6 bases). CDR3 length: 15 residues. Germline CDR1 is SGDLS and CDR2 is YYNGEE. V gave up 0 bases and J gave up 6 bases, with 14 bases separating them. CDR3 coding DNA: TGTGCCAGCAGCGTAGATTCTCACGGGAGTGATACGCAGTATTTT. Amino acids: CASSVDSHGSDTQYF.

The chain joins TRBV6-6 to TRBJ1-1, with unresolved D. Trimming left V 4 bases short and J 4 bases short, with 19 bases between. The CDR3 contains 16 residues. Germline loops: CDR1 MNHNY, CDR2 SVGAGI (reference sequence). The CDR3, as DNA: TGTGCCAGCAGTTCCCCTCAACATGCCCTGGGCACTGAAGCTTTCTTT. It encodes CASSSPQHALGTEAFF.

V and J are TRBV19 and TRBJ2-5, with a possible D match to TRBD1 (6 bases). The ends were cut back, 1 base at V and 5 bases at J, with 8 bases in the middle. There are 13 residues in the CDR3. Germline V gene sequence: CDR1 LNHDA, CDR2 SQIVND (reference sequence). CDR3: CASSIVQGETQYF. CDR3 nucleotide sequence: TGTGCCAGTAGTATAGTGCAGGGGGAGACCCAGTACTTC.

V and J are TRBV5-6 and TRBJ2-2, with no clear D. Trimming shortened V by 1 base and J by 6 bases, and 4 bases separated the two germline ends. The germline V gene encodes CDR1 SGHDT and CDR2 YYEEEE. The CDR3 is 12 residues long. The CDR3 bases are TGTGCCAGCAGCTTGACTCCCGGGGAGCTGTTTTTT. Amino acids: CASSLTPGELFF.

The genes are TRBV21-1 and TRBJ1-3. TRBV21-1 is assigned pseudogene status. The CDR3 has 18 residues. The CDR3 DNA follows: TGTGCCAGCAGCAAAGACCGTGACAGTTTTCGATGGAGGGACACCATATATTTT. Protein product: CASSKDRDSFRWRDTIYF.

The chain couples TRBV2 to TRBJ1-3; the D gene is possibly TRBD1 (5 bases). CDR3 length: 13 residues. V dropped 2 bases and J dropped 5 bases, with 7 bases sitting between them. Germline CDR1 is SNHLY and CDR2 is FYNNEI. This CDR3 is CASSEQGRNTIYF. The CDR3 bases are TGTGCCAGCAGTGAACAGGGACGAAACACCATATATTTT.

The chain couples TRBV9 to TRBJ2-7; no firm D call. CDR1 is SGDLS, CDR2 YYNGEE, per germline. CDR3 length equals 13 residues. The V and J ends lost 4 bases and 3 bases respectively, with 11 bases between them. CDR3 bases: TGTGCCAGCAGCCCAGGACCATTCTACGAGCAGTACTTC. This sequence encodes CASSPGPFYEQYF.